This T cell receptor (beta chain) is from a study of a mutant IDH1 vaccine in newly diagnosed glioma. About the study: Vaccinations were initiated 4-6 weeks following radiotherapy alone, or were given together with temozolomide cycles.

The CDR3 is made up of 16 amino acids. Trimming took 6 bases from V and 0 from J, leaving 14 bases between them. Germline CDR1 is MDHEN and CDR2 is SYDVKM. The sample's time point: week 23, last vaccination. Doses consisted of 300 ug of mutant IDH1 20-mer peptide each, paired with topical imiquimod. Assay: immunoSEQ multiplex PCR; the TCRdb copy retains only in-frame clones and omits some. The sample holds some 80,000 clones, roughly 85% seen once. About this clone itself: Its antigen remains unidentified.

The material was PBMCs, obtained from a glioma patient whose treatment included an IDH1 peptide vaccine. This receptor was taken from a woman between 50 and 59 years old with glioma. The chain uses TRBV28 and TRBJ1-4; tentative D call: TRBD1 (5 bases). The CDR3 reads CASRPQGVATNEKLFF. CDR3 bases: TGTGCCAGCAGGCCCCAAGGGGTTGCAACTAATGAAAAACTGTTTTTT.